These 26 T cell receptor beta chains share one sample of origin, sequenced in a study of control samples from healthy donors and cancer patients. Clones were read by immunoSEQ multiplex PCR, and TCRdb kept only the in-frame ones, dropping some. The data show roughly 100,000 clones, around 90% seen once. Sequenced sample: blood. The receptors originated from a man between 25 and 39 years old in good health.

The chain combines TRBV5-4 with TRBJ2-7; TRBD1 aligns across 10 bases. CDR3 size: 15 residues. The germline CDR1 and CDR2 sequences are SGHNT and YYREEE (reference sequence). The V and J ends lost 4 bases and 2 bases, in that order; junction bases with no gene match: 6. CDR3 amino acids: CASSPPGQGTYEQYF. DNA for the CDR3: TGTGCCAGCAGCCCGCCGGGACAGGGGACCTACGAGCAGTACTTC. Complete variable domain (other parts from reference TRBV5-4 and TRBJ2-7): ETGVTQSPTHLIKTRGQQVTLRCSSQSGHNTVSWYQQALGQGPQFIFQYYREEENGRGNFPPRFSGLQFPNYSSELNVNALELDDSALYLCASSPPGQGTYEQYFGPGTRLTVT.

The chain uses TRBV29-1 and TRBJ2-1; D possibly corresponds to TRBD1 (6 bases). The germline V gene encodes CDR1 SQVTM and CDR2 ANQGSEA. V lost 5 bases and J 2 bases, leaving 19 bases between the germline ends. This CDR3 spans 16 amino acids. The CDR3 protein is CSVTPQRQVTYNEQFF. DNA for the CDR3: TGCAGCGTTACCCCCCAACGACAGGTCACCTACAATGAGCAGTTCTTC.

This clone was recorded once. The rearrangement uses TRBV29-1 and TRBJ1-5; unclear D gene. V gave up 1 base and J gave up 5 bases, with 9 bases separating them. The CDR3 has 13 residues. CDR1 is SQVTM and CDR2 is ANQGSEA in the germline V gene. The CDR3 loop is CSVEGQEDQPQHF. The CDR3 DNA sequence: TGCAGCGTTGAAGGGCAGGAGGATCAGCCCCAGCATTTT.

The chain combines TRBV19 with TRBJ1-1; no reliable D call. Trimming cost V 2 bases and J 10 bases, with 8 bases left between them. Germline V gene sequence: CDR1 LNHDA, CDR2 SQIVND (reference sequence). The CDR3 consists of 11 residues. CDR3 region: CASSIRAGAFF. CDR3 coding DNA: TGTGCCAGTAGTATAAGGGCAGGAGCTTTCTTT.

CDR3 residues: CAVAGTSGSYNEQFF. CDR3 bases: TGTGCCGTTGCCGGGACTAGCGGTTCCTACAATGAGCAGTTCTTC. V usage is TRBV24-1 and J usage is TRBJ2-1; TRBD2 matches at 11 bases. Germline CDR1 is KGHDR and CDR2 is SFDVKD. CDR3 length: 15 residues. V lost 12 bases to trimming and J lost 1 base; unmatched junction nucleotides: 7.

V and J are TRBV29-1 and TRBJ2-7, with 9 bases aligning to TRBD1. CDR3 length: 14 amino acids. The V and J ends lost 4 bases and 0 bases, in that order; junction bases with no gene match: 4. Germline lookup yields CDR1 SQVTM and CDR2 ANQGSEA. This chain's CDR3 is CSVVTGGASYEQYF. Written as DNA, the CDR3 is TGCAGCGTTGTCACAGGGGGCGCCTCCTACGAGCAGTACTTC.

The chain has TRBV28 and TRBJ2-1; 8 nucleotides line up with TRBD2. V trimming: 6 bases; J trimming: 5 bases; junction bases outside the gene matches: 9. The CDR3 is 15 amino acids. Germline loops: CDR1 MDHEN, CDR2 SYDVKM. The CDR3 spells CASSTGTRANNEQFF. The DNA of the CDR3 is TGTGCCAGCAGCACCGGGACTAGAGCCAACAATGAGCAGTTCTTC.

CDR3 nucleotides: TGTGCCAGCAGCCAAAACGGGGTCGGCGGACGGGCAGCCCTCCACTTT. As protein: CASSQNGVGGRAALHF. The J gene is TRBJ1-6, the V gene TRBV7-2, with D unresolved. The CDR3 is made up of 16 amino acids. CDR1 is SGHTA and CDR2 is FQGNSA in the germline V gene. Trimming stripped 5 bases from V and 14 bases from J, with 25 bases between. The variable domain in full, completed from reference TRBV7-2 and TRBJ1-6, reads GAGVSQSPSNKVTEKGKDVELRCDPISGHTALYWYRQSLGQGLEFLIYFQGNSAPDKSGLPSDRFSAERTGGSVSTLTIQRTQQEDSAVYLCASSQNGVGGRAALHFGNGTRLTVT.

This clone was counted between two and nine times. The chain carries TRBV12-5 and TRBJ2-6; D is undetermined. Germline V gives CDR1 LGHNT, CDR2 FRNRAP. Trimming removed 0 bases at V and 2 bases at J, with 17 bases between. This CDR3 region has 19 residues. DNA for the CDR3: TGTGCTAGTGGTTTGGTAATAGACGGGTCTCCGGCTGGGGCCAACGTCCTGACTTTC. The encoded protein is CASGLVIDGSPAGANVLTF.

This clone appeared once. The chain has TRBV20-1 and TRBJ1-4; a possible D gene is TRBD1 (5 bases). Germline values: CDR1 DFQATT, CDR2 SNEGSKA (reference sequence). Trimming took 3 bases from V and 8 from J, leaving 13 bases between them. The CDR3 has 13 amino acids. CDR3: CSASRGLSEKLFF. DNA for the CDR3: TGCAGTGCTAGTCGGGGCCTGTCGGAAAAACTGTTTTTT.

The count of this clone is one. The V and J genes are TRBV7-9 and TRBJ1-6, with TRBD1 as a possible D gene (6 bases). The CDR3 is made up of 14 amino acids. Per the germline V gene, CDR1 is SEHNR and CDR2 is FQNEAQ (reference sequence). Trimming cost V 1 base and J 6 bases, with 7 bases left between them. CDR3 sequence (DNA): TGTGCCAGCAGCTTAGGGGGGGCTAATTCACCCCTCCACTTT. Translation: CASSLGGANSPLHF.

This chain uses TRBV6-2 or TRBV6-3 with TRBJ1-5; D remains ambiguous. Looked up from germline, CDR1 is MNHEY and CDR2 is SVGEGT. The CDR3 is made up of 18 amino acids. V shed 0 bases and J shed 1 base, with 16 bases lying between them. The CDR3 protein is CASSYSLLGDESNQPQHF. The CDR3 DNA sequence: TGTGCCAGCAGTTACTCTCTGCTGGGAGACGAAAGCAATCAGCCCCAGCATTTT.

The rearrangement joins TRBV19 to TRBJ2-2, with D unclear. Germline V gene lookup returns CDR1 LNHDA and CDR2 SQIVND (reference sequence). The CDR3 is made up of 16 amino acids. With 0 bases removed from V and 0 bases from J, the gap between germline ends came to 8 bases. The CDR3 spells CASSIDLYTNTGELFF. DNA of the CDR3: TGTGCCAGTAGTATAGATCTTTACACGAACACCGGGGAGCTGTTTTTT. Combining the CDR3 with reference TRBV19 and TRBJ2-2 gives the whole variable domain DGGITQSPKYLFRKEGQNVTLSCEQNLNHDAMYWYRQDPGQGLRLIYYSQIVNDFQKGDIAEGYSVSREKKESFPLTVTSAQKNPTAFYLCASSIDLYTNTGELFFGEGSRLTVL.

The CDR3 reads CASSLSSTVSSYEQYF. CDR3 in DNA: TGCGCCAGCTCTCTCTCTTCGACAGTCAGCTCCTACGAGCAGTACTTC. The chain uses TRBV5-1 and TRBJ2-7; a possible D gene is TRBD1 (5 bases). Germline-derived CDR1 and CDR2 are SGHRS and YFSETQ. The length of the CDR3 is 16 residues. Trimming shortened V by 7 bases and J by 0 bases, and 20 bases separated the two germline ends.

The V gene is TRBV11-2, the J gene TRBJ2-7, with TRBD2 identical over 14 bases. Germline assignment: CDR1 SGHAT and CDR2 FQNNGV. This CDR3 spans 14 amino acids. Unmatched junction bases numbered 3, after V lost 5 bases and J lost 6 bases. The CDR3 region is CASSPGTSGSEQYF. The CDR3 DNA follows: TGTGCCAGCAGCCCCGGGACTAGCGGGAGCGAGCAGTACTTC.

The chain carries TRBV9 and TRBJ2-3; TRBD2 agrees at 7 bases. This CDR3 region has 15 residues. Germline assignment: CDR1 SGDLS and CDR2 YYNGEE. V lost 2 bases and J lost 4; bases outside the gene matches: 7. DNA of the CDR3: TGTGCCAGCAGCGTCATGAGCGGGACGGCAGATACGCAGTATTTT. Amino acid sequence: CASSVMSGTADTQYF.

This clone has just one count. This sequence joins TRBV7-9 and TRBJ1-5, with 9 bases matching TRBD1. V was pared by 6 bases and J by 2 bases, with 2 bases of the junction left unmatched. The CDR3 has 14 residues. Looked up from germline, CDR1 is SEHNR and CDR2 is FQNEAQ (reference sequence). The CDR3 DNA follows: TGTGCCAGCAGTCGGACAGGGGGCAATCAGCCCCAGCATTTT. Residues: CASSRTGGNQPQHF.

This chain links TRBV15 with TRBJ1-5; D is uncertain. Germline CDR1 LNHNV, CDR2 YYDKDF (reference sequence). V was pared by 4 bases and J by 0 bases, with 7 bases between. There are 14 residues in the CDR3. The CDR3, as DNA: TGTGCCACCAGCAATGGATATAGCAATCAGCCCCAGCATTTT. Protein sequence: CATSNGYSNQPQHF.

The CDR3 nucleotides are TGTGCCAGCAGTTTTCCACGGAGCAGCACAGATACGCAGTATTTT. This translates into CASSFPRSSTDTQYF. This sequence joins TRBV28 and TRBJ2-3; no clear D. CDR3 length: 15 residues. Germline V gene data show CDR1 as MDHEN and CDR2 as SYDVKM. The V and J ends lost 3 bases and 0 bases respectively, with 10 bases between them.

This clone has just one count. This chain uses TRBV7-2 with TRBJ2-7; D may be TRBD2 (5 bases). Germline V gives CDR1 SGHTA, CDR2 FQGNSA. Trimming removed 2 bases from V and 7 bases from J, with 12 bases in between. This CDR3 has 13 amino acids. The CDR3 DNA reads TGTGCCAGCAGCTTAAGTAGCGCGAGGGAGCAGTACTTC. It encodes CASSLSSAREQYF.

The chain joins TRBV18 to TRBJ2-1, with a possible D match to TRBD2 (7 bases). This CDR3 contains 17 residues. Trimming took 2 bases from V and 0 from J, leaving 14 bases between them. The germline V gene has CDR1 KGHSH and CDR2 LQKENI. In DNA form, the CDR3 reads TGTGCCAGCTCACCAAGGGGGGGACGGAGCTCCTACAATGAGCAGTTCTTC. Residues: CASSPRGGRSSYNEQFF.

The genes are TRBV11-3 and TRBJ2-5; D is uncertain. The CDR3 is 19 amino acids. Germline assignment: CDR1 SGHNT and CDR2 YENEEA. Trimming took 5 bases from V and 0 from J, leaving 25 bases between them. The CDR3 loop reads CASSPPSGFSSLYQETQYF. CDR3 DNA: TGTGCCAGCAGCCCCCCATCTGGGTTTTCATCCCTTTACCAAGAGACCCAGTACTTC.

This clone has only one observation. The chain has TRBV2 and TRBJ2-3; D uncertain. This CDR3 contains 14 residues. V lost 5 bases and J 0 bases, leaving 9 bases between the germline ends. CDR1 is SNHLY and CDR2 is FYNNEI in the germline V gene. The CDR3: CASSSLSSTDTQYF. CDR3 coding DNA: TGTGCCAGCAGTTCCTTATCTAGCACAGATACGCAGTATTTT.

This chain connects TRBV5-1 to TRBJ2-2, with D perhaps TRBD2 (5 bases). The CDR3 has 14 amino acids. The V and J ends lost 4 bases and 0 bases respectively, with 7 bases between them. Looked up from germline, CDR1 is SGHRS and CDR2 is YFSETQ. The CDR3 DNA follows: TGCGCCAGCAGCGGGAGCGCGAACACCGGGGAGCTGTTTTTT. This encodes CASSGSANTGELFF. The full variable domain, in which reference TRBV5-1 and TRBJ2-2 provide the parts outside the CDR3, is KAGVTQTPRYLIKTRGQQVTLSCSPISGHRSVSWYQQTPGQGLQFLFEYFSETQRNKGNFPGRFSGRQFSNSRSEMNVSTLELGDSALYLCASSGSANTGELFFGEGSRLTVL.

The gene calls are TRBV23-1 and TRBJ1-2; D is perhaps TRBD1 (6 bases). TRBV23-1 is assigned to the ORF class and has an uncertain function. This CDR3 has 12 amino acids. V was pared by 10 bases and J by 7 bases, with 16 bases between. The CDR3 loop is CATRGDDGGYTF. The CDR3 region has the DNA TGCGCCACGAGGGGGGACGACGGTGGCTACACCTTC.

The chain's CDR3 is CASSATLGGDEQYF. For the CDR3, the DNA is TGTGCCAGCAGCGCCACACTGGGGGGCGACGAGCAGTACTTC. V is TRBV28 and J is TRBJ2-7; D possibly matches TRBD1 or TRBD2 (6 bases each). V was clipped by 6 bases and J by 5 bases, with 17 bases between them. There are 14 residues in the CDR3. The germline gives CDR1 MDHEN, CDR2 SYDVKM. Full variable domain (remainder filled in from reference TRBV28 and TRBJ2-7): DVKVTQSSRYLVKRTGEKVFLECVQDMDHENMFWYRQDPGLGLRLIYFSYDVKMKEKGDIPEGYSVSREKKERFSLILESASTNQTSMYLCASSATLGGDEQYFGPGTRLTVT.